Reported below is one T cell receptor beta chain. Antigen: not known. The time point: recipient sample about 28 days before transplant, after cytoreduction. The data belong to a study of T cell clonotyping in hematopoietic cell transplantation. As for the study in general: Recipient samples before transplant were obtained post-cytoreduction. Study outcomes and limitations: Few recipient clonotypes overlapped donors; over 97% were de novo at given depth. No sorting was done, leaving CD4 and CD8 contributions mixed.

Assay used: immunoSEQ multiplex PCR; TCRdb lists only in-frame clones, some missing. Counted here are 35,000 to 50,000 clones, 85% occurring once; the ten biggest clones make up roughly 2.8%. Per the germline V gene, CDR1 is SGHAT and CDR2 is FQNNGV. V lost 10 bases to trimming and J lost 3 bases; unmatched junction nucleotides: 13. The CDR3 contains 15 residues. This sequence joins TRBV11-2 and TRBJ1-1, with 8 bases matching TRBD1. The material was peripheral blood mononuclear cells, obtained before stem cell transplant. This receptor was taken from a man aged 55-75 years with acute myeloid leukemia. Some clones in this sample may be carry-over from other donors' samples. The CDR3 DNA is TGTGCCACCCAGGGGGCCAGGGCATTGGACACTGAAGCTTTCTTT. The encoded protein is CATQGARALDTEAFF.